What follows are 32 T cell receptor beta chains derived from one specimen sequenced in a study of blood T cell repertoires in COVID-19. Here immunoSEQ multiplex PCR was the method, and the copy in TCRdb shows in-frame clones only, minus some. This sample has 200,000 to 250,000 clones, with around 83% found just once. The specimen was peripheral blood. These receptors all stem from a woman aged 45 to 65 with COVID-19, enrolled during active disease.

V usage is TRBV10-3 and J usage is TRBJ1-1, with D hard to call. CDR3 size: 11 residues. CDR1 ENHRY and CDR2 SYGVKD come from the germline V gene. V was pared by 6 bases and J by 2 bases, with 4 bases between. In DNA, the CDR3 is TGTGCCATCAGGTTAAACACTGAAGCTTTCTTT. It codes for CAIRLNTEAFF.

About this clone: The identical CDR3 is also encoded by other nucleotide sequences in the sample. This chain joins TRBV7-3 and TRBJ2-7; TRBD1 agrees at 9 bases. The CDR3 covers 13 residues. Trimming took 5 bases from V and 3 from J; bases not matched to a gene: 2. The V gene's germline CDR1 is SGHTA and CDR2 FQGTGA. CDR3 region: CASSPDRGYEQYF. In nucleotides, the CDR3 is TGTGCCAGCAGCCCGGACAGGGGCTACGAGCAGTACTTC.

V gene TRBV7-2 combines with J gene TRBJ1-6; no firm D call. The CDR3 is 14 amino acids. Germline CDR1 SGHTA, CDR2 FQGNSA. V lost 4 bases, J lost 6 bases, and 10 bases lay in between. This CDR3 is CASSSRDFNSPLHF. In DNA form, the CDR3 reads TGTGCCAGCAGCTCGAGGGATTTTAATTCACCCCTCCACTTT.

The CDR3 region is CASSGSTGGSYQPQHF. The CDR3 DNA sequence: TGTGCCAGCTCAGGATCGACAGGGGGCTCCTATCAGCCCCAGCATTTT. The chain joins TRBV18 to TRBJ1-5; 10 bases map to TRBD1. Germline CDR1 and CDR2: KGHSH and LQKENI. The CDR3 extends over 16 amino acids. The J segment lost 5 bases and the V segment lost 5 bases, leaving 9 bases of the junction unmatched.

This chain connects TRBV19 to TRBJ2-1; TRBD1 matches at 11 bases. The CDR3 spans 15 residues. In germline, CDR1 is LNHDA, CDR2 SQIVND (reference sequence). V dropped 7 bases and J dropped 6; count of bases not matched to a gene: 8. The DNA for the CDR3 is TGTGCCAGTAATCCCTCCGGGACAGGGGGCAATGAGCAGTTCTTC. Protein sequence: CASNPSGTGGNEQFF.

This clone was seen a few times. The V call is TRBV19, the J call TRBJ1-2; D not certain. Germline CDR1 LNHDA, CDR2 SQIVND (reference sequence). Trimming pared 5 bases from V and 4 bases from J, leaving 14 bases between. The CDR3 runs 14 residues. CDR3 bases: TGTGCCAGTAGTGCCCCCCCCGGTATCTATGGCTACACCTTC. This encodes CASSAPPGIYGYTF.

The chain employs TRBV27 and TRBJ2-7; 7 bases fit TRBD1. Germline CDR1 reads MNHEY; CDR2 reads SMNVEV (reference sequence). Trimming removed 5 bases from V and 2 bases from J; junction bases left unmatched: 3. The CDR3 runs 13 residues. CDR3 in amino acids: CASSLGTAYEQYV. The CDR3, as DNA: TGTGCCAGCAGTCTCGGGACAGCCTACGAGCAGTACGTC.

With respect to this clone: Other DNA sequences in this sample translate to the same CDR3. As DNA, the CDR3 is TGTGCCAGCAGTTTAGGGCGGGGAAACACCATATATTTT. It is translated as CASSLGRGNTIYF. The chain employs TRBV12-3 or TRBV12-4 and TRBJ1-3; no firm D call. Trimming removed 1 base at V and 4 bases at J, with 5 bases between. This CDR3 has 13 residues.

This chain uses TRBV2 with TRBJ1-3; 10 bases line up with TRBD1. Trimming removed 6 bases from V and 1 base from J; junction bases left unmatched: 12. The CDR3 length is 18 residues. The germline V gene has CDR1 SNHLY and CDR2 FYNNEI. In DNA, the CDR3 is TGTGCCAGCAGCTCGGGACAGGGGATGTATGGATCTGGAAACACCATATATTTT. It codes for CASSSGQGMYGSGNTIYF.

The V and J genes are TRBV5-6 and TRBJ2-2, with unresolved D. Per germline, CDR1 SGHDT and CDR2 YYEEEE. V lost 2 bases and J 7 bases, leaving 9 bases between the germline ends. The CDR3 extends over 13 amino acids. CDR3 region: CASSFLVVGELFF. In DNA form, the CDR3 reads TGTGCCAGCAGCTTTCTAGTTGTCGGGGAGCTGTTTTTT. Looking up the rest from reference TRBV5-6 and TRBJ2-2 gives the full variable domain: DAGVTQSPTHLIKTRGQQVTLRCSPKSGHDTVSWYQQALGQGPQFIFQYYEEEERQRGNFPDRFSGHQFPNYSSELNVNALLLGDSALYLCASSFLVVGELFFGEGSRLTVL.

The chain combines TRBV28 with TRBJ1-5; perhaps TRBD1 as D (5 bases). Germline V gene lookup returns CDR1 MDHEN and CDR2 SYDVKM. Between the trimmed V and J ends, which lost 2 bases and 9 bases, there was a span of 17 bases. The CDR3 is 15 amino acids. The CDR3 nucleotides are TGTGCCAGCAGTTTAGGGTTCGGGGACTCGGGGCCCCAGCATTTT. Its translation is CASSLGFGDSGPQHF.

J is TRBJ2-2 and V is TRBV5-6; no firm D call. CDR1 is SGHDT and CDR2 is YYEEEE in the germline V gene. Trimming stripped 0 bases from V and 5 bases from J, with 5 bases between. This CDR3 has 13 residues. CDR3 sequence: CASSLEATGELFF. The CDR3 DNA reads as TGTGCCAGCAGCTTGGAAGCAACCGGGGAGCTGTTTTTT.

The CDR3 coding sequence is TGTGCCAGCAGCTTAACCATAGCGGGGGTCCTAGGGGCAGATACGCAGTATTTT. Translation gives CASSLTIAGVLGADTQYF. This chain uses TRBV7-3 with TRBJ2-3; 9 bases are shared with TRBD2. The CDR3 runs 18 residues. Germline loops: CDR1 SGHTA, CDR2 FQGTGA. Trimming cost V 0 bases and J 4 bases; bases outside gene matches: 11.

The J gene is TRBJ1-1, the V gene TRBV5-6, with 7 bases that match TRBD1. With 1 base clipped from V and 1 base from J, the junction kept 7 bases outside the gene matches. The CDR3 has 16 residues. Per germline, CDR1 SGHDT and CDR2 YYEEEE. In DNA form, the CDR3 reads TGTGCCAGCAGCTTGAAAACAGGGGTTACGAACACTGAAGCTTTCTTT. Its translation: CASSLKTGVTNTEAFF.

The chain combines TRBV6-5 with TRBJ1-1; D perhaps matches TRBD1 (6 bases). V lost 9 bases and J lost 5, with 13 bases in between. The CDR3 sequence is 12 residues long. CDR1 MNHEY and CDR2 SVGAGI come from the germline V gene. The CDR3 DNA follows: TGTGCCAGTCTACACAGGGTTACTGAAGCTTTCTTT. This gives the protein CASLHRVTEAFF.

J is TRBJ2-1 and V is TRBV4-1; TRBD2 agrees at 8 bases. V lost 1 base, J lost 6 bases, and 11 bases stayed unmatched. The CDR3 consists of 17 residues. Germline lookup yields CDR1 MGHRA and CDR2 YSYEKL. CDR3 in amino acids: CASSQVIGRGGRNEQFF. DNA of the CDR3: TGCGCCAGCAGCCAAGTTATCGGTCGGGGGGGCCGCAATGAGCAGTTCTTC.

V is TRBV19 and J is TRBJ2-5, with 9 bases that match TRBD2. Germline CDR1 is LNHDA and CDR2 is SQIVND (reference sequence). The CDR3 has 16 amino acids. V was pared by 7 bases and J by 5 bases, with 14 bases of the junction left unmatched. The CDR3 region is CASTPGTSRGGETQYF. The CDR3 DNA is TGTGCCAGTACCCCTGGGACATCGCGGGGGGGTGAGACCCAGTACTTC.

The chain uses TRBV5-6 and TRBJ2-2; D is possibly TRBD1 (5 bases). V was trimmed by 2 bases and J by 1 base, leaving 6 bases between them. The germline V gene has CDR1 SGHDT and CDR2 YYEEEE. This CDR3 is 14 amino acids long. The CDR3: CASSLGQNTGELFF. The CDR3 nucleotides read TGTGCCAGCAGCTTAGGACAGAACACCGGGGAGCTGTTTTTT. The variable domain in full, with the rest retrieved from reference TRBV5-6 and TRBJ2-2, is DAGVTQSPTHLIKTRGQQVTLRCSPKSGHDTVSWYQQALGQGPQFIFQYYEEEERQRGNFPDRFSGHQFPNYSSELNVNALLLGDSALYLCASSLGQNTGELFFGEGSRLTVL.

J is TRBJ2-1 and V is TRBV29-1, with TRBD1 as a possible D gene (5 bases). The V end was cut by 6 bases, the J end by 3 bases, with 12 bases between. Germline CDR1 is SQVTM and CDR2 is ANQGSEA. The CDR3 covers 13 residues. The CDR3 coding sequence is TGCAGCGTCATCTACGACAGCTACAATGAGCAGTTCTTC. It specifies CSVIYDSYNEQFF.

V gene TRBV9 combines with J gene TRBJ1-6, with D possibly matching TRBD1 (5 bases). This CDR3 contains 16 residues. Per germline, CDR1 SGDLS and CDR2 YYNGEE. Trimming left V 3 bases short and J 7 bases short, with 17 bases between. The CDR3 spells CASSGGVSAGNSPLHF. In DNA form, the CDR3 reads TGTGCCAGCAGCGGAGGGGTCTCGGCGGGGAATTCACCCCTCCACTTT.

Turning to this clone: The same CDR3 is also encoded by other DNA sequences in this sample. This chain joins TRBV19 and TRBJ2-1, with D possibly TRBD1 on 5 matching bases. Trimming removed 3 bases from V and 4 bases from J, with 10 bases in between. This CDR3 has 14 amino acids. Germline V CDR1 and CDR2: LNHDA, SQIVND (reference sequence). The CDR3 region has the DNA TGTGCCAGTAGTATGGGGCAGCTTTACAATGAGCAGTTCTTC. It specifies CASSMGQLYNEQFF.

The J gene is TRBJ1-6, the V gene TRBV6-2 or TRBV6-3; 7 nucleotides match TRBD1. V lost 2 bases, J lost 7 bases, and 5 bases stayed unmatched. The CDR3 covers 15 residues. Germline-derived CDR1 and CDR2 are MNHEY and SVGEGT. In nucleotides, the CDR3 is TGTGCCAGCAGTTACGAAGGGGGCTGGAATTCACCCCTCCACTTT. This translates into CASSYEGGWNSPLHF.

This chain links TRBV12-3 or TRBV12-4 with TRBJ1-5; D gene unclear. Trimming stripped 6 bases from V and 7 bases from J, with 13 bases between. CDR3 length: 13 amino acids. CDR3 sequence: CASSPDQFQPQHF. Here the CDR3 DNA reads TGTGCCAGCAGCCCCGATCAGTTCCAGCCCCAGCATTTT.

The chain uses TRBV30 and TRBJ2-2, with D uncertain. The CDR3 is made up of 12 amino acids. Germline V gives CDR1 GTSNPN, CDR2 SVGIG (reference sequence). V lost 1 base and J 7 bases, leaving 7 bases between the germline ends. The CDR3 spells CAWSGGSGELFF. In DNA form, the CDR3 reads TGTGCCTGGAGTGGAGGTAGCGGGGAGCTGTTTTTT.

This clone was counted a single time. CDR3 loop: CASSIRERLAGARYNEQFF. CDR3 DNA: TGTGCCAGCAGCATTAGAGAACGTCTAGCGGGGGCAAGGTACAATGAGCAGTTCTTC. The gene calls are TRBV11-3 and TRBJ2-1; 10 bases agree with TRBD2. Losses at the gene ends were 5 bases for V and 4 bases for J; bases not matched to a gene: 17. The CDR3 is 19 residues long. Germline V gives CDR1 SGHNT, CDR2 YENEEA. Variable domain in full (rest from reference TRBV11-3 and TRBJ2-1): EAGVVQSPRYKIIEKKQPVAFWCNPISGHNTLYWYLQNLGQGPELLIRYENEEAVDDSQLPKDRFSAERLKGVDSTLKIQPAELGDSAVYLCASSIRERLAGARYNEQFFGPGTRLTVL.

The CDR3 sequence is CASSLGTAYSPLHF. Here the CDR3 DNA reads TGTGCCAGCAGCTTAGGTACAGCTTATTCACCCCTCCACTTT. The chain joins TRBV11-2 to TRBJ1-6; D not certain. This CDR3 comprises 14 residues. V was trimmed by 1 base and J by 8 bases, leaving 9 bases between them. Germline-derived CDR1 and CDR2 are SGHAT and FQNNGV.

The rearrangement joins TRBV27 to TRBJ1-5, with 8 bases that match TRBD1. The V and J ends lost 5 bases and 7 bases, in that order; junction bases with no gene match: 10. CDR1 is MNHEY, CDR2 SMNVEV, per germline (reference sequence). CDR3 length: 15 amino acids. This chain's CDR3 is CASSVDRGAGQPQHF. The CDR3 DNA reads TGTGCCAGCAGTGTCGACAGGGGCGCTGGGCAGCCCCAGCATTTT.

The sample holds one count of this clone. The rearrangement joins TRBV6-6 to TRBJ1-3; D possibly corresponds to TRBD1 (5 bases). The germline gives CDR1 MNHNY, CDR2 SVGAGI (reference sequence). Trimming took off 6 bases at V and 2 bases at J, with 14 bases between the two ends. This CDR3 comprises 15 residues. The CDR3: CASSFDGGTGNTIYF. The DNA for the CDR3 is TGTGCCAGCAGCTTCGACGGGGGGACTGGAAACACCATATATTTT.

This rearrangement joins TRBV4-2 to TRBJ2-4, with 9 positions matching TRBD2. With V trimmed by 0 bases and J by 8 bases, 8 bases remained unmatched. Germline CDR1 LGHNA, CDR2 YNFKEQ. This CDR3 is 16 amino acids long. The CDR3 protein is CASSQEGAGGGDIQYF. Here the CDR3 DNA reads TGTGCCAGCAGCCAAGAGGGAGCGGGGGGCGGGGACATTCAGTACTTC.

J is TRBJ2-5 and V is TRBV24-1; the D gene is possibly TRBD1 (6 bases). The germline V gene encodes CDR1 KGHDR and CDR2 SFDVKD. Trimming stripped 12 bases from V and 0 bases from J, with 13 bases between. The CDR3 spans 13 residues. In nucleotides, the CDR3 is TGTGCCTCCGGTGGGGGCAACCAAGAGACCCAGTACTTC. It codes for CASGGGNQETQYF.

The J gene is TRBJ1-2, the V gene TRBV19, with D possibly being TRBD1 (6 bases). The germline CDR1 and CDR2 sequences are LNHDA and SQIVND (reference sequence). V gave up 3 bases and J gave up 8 bases, with 19 bases separating them. CDR3 length: 15 residues. CDR3 sequence (DNA): TGTGCCAGTAGTATTAGCGTGGGGGGGCAGGACGGCTACACCTTC. It yields the protein CASSISVGGQDGYTF.

The sample holds a few counts of this clone. This chain links TRBV5-4 with TRBJ1-5; 7 nucleotides line up with TRBD1. J gave up 4 bases and V 3 bases, and 4 bases lay outside the gene matches. This CDR3 region has 14 residues. Germline-derived CDR1 and CDR2 are SGHNT and YYREEE (reference sequence). CDR3 sequence: CASSSGQPNQPQHF. In DNA, the CDR3 is TGTGCCAGCAGCTCGGGACAGCCTAATCAGCCCCAGCATTTT.